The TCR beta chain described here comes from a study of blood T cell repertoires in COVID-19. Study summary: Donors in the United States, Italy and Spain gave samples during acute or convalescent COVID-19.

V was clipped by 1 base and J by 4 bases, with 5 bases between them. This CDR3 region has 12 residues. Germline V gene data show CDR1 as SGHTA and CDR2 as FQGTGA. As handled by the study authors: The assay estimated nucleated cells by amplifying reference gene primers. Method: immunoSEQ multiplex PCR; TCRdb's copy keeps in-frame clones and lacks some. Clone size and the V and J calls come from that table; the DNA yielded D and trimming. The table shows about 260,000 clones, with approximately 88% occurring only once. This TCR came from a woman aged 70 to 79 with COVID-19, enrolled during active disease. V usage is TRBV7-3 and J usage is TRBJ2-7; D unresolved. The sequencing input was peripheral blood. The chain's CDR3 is CASSLRAYEQYF. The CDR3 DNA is TGTGCCAGCAGCTTAAGGGCTTACGAGCAGTACTTC.